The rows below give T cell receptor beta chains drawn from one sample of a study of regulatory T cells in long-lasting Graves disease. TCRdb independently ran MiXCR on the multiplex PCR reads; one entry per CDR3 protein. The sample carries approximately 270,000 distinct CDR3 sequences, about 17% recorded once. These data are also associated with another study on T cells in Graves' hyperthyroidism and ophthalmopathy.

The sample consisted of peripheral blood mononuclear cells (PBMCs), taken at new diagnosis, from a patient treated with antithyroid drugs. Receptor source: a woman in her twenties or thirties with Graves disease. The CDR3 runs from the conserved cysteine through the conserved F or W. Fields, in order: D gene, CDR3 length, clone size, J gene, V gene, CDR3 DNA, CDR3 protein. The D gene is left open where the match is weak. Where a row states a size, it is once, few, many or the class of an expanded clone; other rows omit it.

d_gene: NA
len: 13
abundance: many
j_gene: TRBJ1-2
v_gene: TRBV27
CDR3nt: TGTGCCAGCAGTCCCTCGGGGACATATGGCTACACCTTC
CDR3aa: CASSPSGTYGYTF

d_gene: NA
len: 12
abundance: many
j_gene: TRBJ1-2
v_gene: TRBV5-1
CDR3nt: TGCGCCAGCAGCTTGGGATCCTCTGGCTACACCTTC
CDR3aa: CASSLGSSGYTF

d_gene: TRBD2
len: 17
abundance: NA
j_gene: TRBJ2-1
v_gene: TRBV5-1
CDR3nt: TGCGCCAGCAGCGGGAAAGCGGGGGACGTCTCCTACAATGAGCAGTTCTTC
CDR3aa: CASSGKAGDVSYNEQFF

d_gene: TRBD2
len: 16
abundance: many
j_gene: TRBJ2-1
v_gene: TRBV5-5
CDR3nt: TGTGCCAGCAGCCGCGGGGGGGCCCCCTCCTACAATGAGCAGTTCTTC
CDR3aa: CASSRGGAPSYNEQFF

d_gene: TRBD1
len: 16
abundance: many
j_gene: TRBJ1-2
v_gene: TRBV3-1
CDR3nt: TGTGCCAGCAGCCGCGGGACAGGGTTGTGGAACTATGGCTACACCTTC
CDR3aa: CASSRGTGLWNYGYTF

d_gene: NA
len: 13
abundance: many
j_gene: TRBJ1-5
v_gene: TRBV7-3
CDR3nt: TGTGCCAGCAGCTTAACCAGGAATCAGCCCCAGCATTTT
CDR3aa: CASSLTRNQPQHF

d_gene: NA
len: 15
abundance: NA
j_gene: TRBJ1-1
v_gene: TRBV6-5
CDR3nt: TGTGCCAGCAGTTACTCGGTTTCCTACCGGTCTGAAGCTTTCTTT
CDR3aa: CASSYSVSYRSEAFF

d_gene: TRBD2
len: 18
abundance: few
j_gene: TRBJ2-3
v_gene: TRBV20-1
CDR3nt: TGCAGTGCTGTCGCCACTAGCGGGGGGGCCTGGAGCACAGATACGCAGTATTTT
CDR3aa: CSAVATSGGAWSTDTQYF

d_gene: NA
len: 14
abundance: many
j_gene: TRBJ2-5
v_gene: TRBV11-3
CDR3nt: TGTGCCAGCAGCTTAGGCCGGGGGATTGAGACCCAGTACTTC
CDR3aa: CASSLGRGIETQYF

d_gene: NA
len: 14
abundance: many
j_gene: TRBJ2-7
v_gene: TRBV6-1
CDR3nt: TGTGCCAGCAGCCTAAGGACGGGTATGAACGAGCAGTACTTC
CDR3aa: CASSLRTGMNEQYF

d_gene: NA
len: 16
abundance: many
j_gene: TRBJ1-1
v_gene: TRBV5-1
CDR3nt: TGCGCCAGCAGCTCCGGGTCCGCCCGGGGTTATACTGAAGCTTTCTTT
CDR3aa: CASSSGSARGYTEAFF

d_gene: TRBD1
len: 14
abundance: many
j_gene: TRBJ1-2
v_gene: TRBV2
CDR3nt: TGTGCCAGCAGCCAACTTGGGACAGGAGACGGCTACACCTTC
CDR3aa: CASSQLGTGDGYTF

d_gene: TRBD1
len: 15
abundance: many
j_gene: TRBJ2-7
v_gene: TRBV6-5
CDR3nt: TGTGCCAGCAGTTACCCCGGACAGGGGACCTACGAGCAGTACTTC
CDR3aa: CASSYPGQGTYEQYF

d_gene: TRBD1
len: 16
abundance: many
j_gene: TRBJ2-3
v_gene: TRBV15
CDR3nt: TGTGCCACCAGCAGAGCCGGACAGGGGGCCGCAGATACGCAGTATTTT
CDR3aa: CATSRAGQGAADTQYF

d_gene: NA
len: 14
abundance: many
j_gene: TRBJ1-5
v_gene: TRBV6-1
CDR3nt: TGTGCCAGCAGGGGATATGATAGCAATCAGCCCCAGCATTTT
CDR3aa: CASRGYDSNQPQHF

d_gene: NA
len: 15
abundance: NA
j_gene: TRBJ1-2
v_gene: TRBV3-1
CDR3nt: TGTGCCAGCAGCCCACAGGCCGCGGTAGTCTATGGCTACACCTTC
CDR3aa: CASSPQAAVVYGYTF

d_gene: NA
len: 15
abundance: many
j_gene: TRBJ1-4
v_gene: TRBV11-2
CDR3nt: TGTGCCAGCAGCTTAGTACCAGTCTCTCGGGAAAAACTGTTTTTT
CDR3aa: CASSLVPVSREKLFF

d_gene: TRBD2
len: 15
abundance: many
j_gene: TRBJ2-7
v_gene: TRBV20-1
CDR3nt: TGCAGTGCTAGCCTGATGACTAGCTCCGTCTACGAGCAGTACTTC
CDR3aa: CSASLMTSSVYEQYF

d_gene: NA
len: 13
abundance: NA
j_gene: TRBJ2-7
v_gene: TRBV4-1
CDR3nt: TGCGCCAGCAGCCAGACGGACACCTACGAGCAGTACTTC
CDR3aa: CASSQTDTYEQYF

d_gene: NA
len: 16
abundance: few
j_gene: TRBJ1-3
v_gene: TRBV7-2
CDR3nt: TGTGCCAGCAGCTTAGGGGCGAAAAGCTCTGGAAACACCATATATTTT
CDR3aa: CASSLGAKSSGNTIYF

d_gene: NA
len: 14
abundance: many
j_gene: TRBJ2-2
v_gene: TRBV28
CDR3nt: TGTGCCAGCAAAGGGGTCGCGGCCACCGGGGAGCTGTTTTTT
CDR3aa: CASKGVAATGELFF

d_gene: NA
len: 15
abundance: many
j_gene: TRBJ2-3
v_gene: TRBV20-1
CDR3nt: TGCAGTGCTAGTATGGGGCGGGGGCGCACAGATACGCAGTATTTT
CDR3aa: CSASMGRGRTDTQYF

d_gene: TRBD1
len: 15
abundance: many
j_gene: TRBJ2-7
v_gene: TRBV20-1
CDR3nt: TGCAGTGCTAGACAGACAGGGGCAAGCTCCTACGAGCAGTACTTC
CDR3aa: CSARQTGASSYEQYF

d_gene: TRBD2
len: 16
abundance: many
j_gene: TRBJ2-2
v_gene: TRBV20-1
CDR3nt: TGCAGTGCTAGAGATAGTAGCGGGGGGGTGGCCGGGGAGCTGTTTTTT
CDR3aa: CSARDSSGGVAGELFF

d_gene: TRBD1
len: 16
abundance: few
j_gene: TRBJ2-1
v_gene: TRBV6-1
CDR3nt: TGTGCCAGCACCCGCGTGGGGGACAGGGGGCACGGTGAGCAGTTCTTC
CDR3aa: CASTRVGDRGHGEQFF

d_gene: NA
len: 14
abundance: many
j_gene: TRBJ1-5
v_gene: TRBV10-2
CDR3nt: TGCGCCAGCAGTGAGATAGGGATCAATCAGCCCCAGCATTTT
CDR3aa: CASSEIGINQPQHF

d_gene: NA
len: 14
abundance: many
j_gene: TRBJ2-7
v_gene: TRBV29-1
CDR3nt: TGCAGCGTTGCCCTTCAGGGGCTCTCTGACGAGCAGTACTTC
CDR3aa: CSVALQGLSDEQYF

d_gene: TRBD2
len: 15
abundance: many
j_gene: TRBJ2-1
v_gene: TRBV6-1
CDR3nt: TGTGCCACCCATCCGAGCGGGGTTTCTTACAATGAGCAGTTCTTC
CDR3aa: CATHPSGVSYNEQFF

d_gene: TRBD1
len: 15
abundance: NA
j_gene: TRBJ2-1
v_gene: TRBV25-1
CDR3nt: TGTGCCAGCAGTGTCGACAGGGGCCCTTACAATGAGCAGTTCTTC
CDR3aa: CASSVDRGPYNEQFF

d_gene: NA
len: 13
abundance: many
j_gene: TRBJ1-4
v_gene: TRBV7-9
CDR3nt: TGTGCCAGCAGTCCTGAAGCTAATGAAAAACTGTTTTTT
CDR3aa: CASSPEANEKLFF

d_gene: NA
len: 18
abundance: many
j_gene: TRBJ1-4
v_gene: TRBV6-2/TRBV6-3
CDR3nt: TGTGCCAGCAGTGGCTCTTTGGGGGGGGTGCCAACTAATGAAAAACTGTTTTTT
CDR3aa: CASSGSLGGVPTNEKLFF

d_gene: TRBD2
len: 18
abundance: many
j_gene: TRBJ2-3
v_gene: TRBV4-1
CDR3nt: TGCGCCAGCAGCCAATTTGGGGTGGCGGGGGGGAGTCCAGATACGCAGTATTTT
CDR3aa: CASSQFGVAGGSPDTQYF

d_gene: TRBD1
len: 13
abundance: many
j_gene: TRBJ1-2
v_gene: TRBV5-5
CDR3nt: TGTGCCAGCAGCGGCGGGACAGGGGATGGCTACACCTTC
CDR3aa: CASSGGTGDGYTF

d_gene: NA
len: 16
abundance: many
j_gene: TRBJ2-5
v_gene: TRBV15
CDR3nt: TGTGCCACCAGCGGCGAAGTTGGGGGGCCCTGGGAGACCCAGTACTTC
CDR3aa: CATSGEVGGPWETQYF

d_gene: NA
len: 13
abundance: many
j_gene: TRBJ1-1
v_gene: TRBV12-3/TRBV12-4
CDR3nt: TGTGCCAGCAGATCAGGCCGAAGGGCTGAAGCTTTCTTT
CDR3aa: CASRSGRRAEAFF

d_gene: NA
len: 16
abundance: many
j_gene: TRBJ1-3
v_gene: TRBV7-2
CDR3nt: TGTGCCAGCAGCTTAACGGGTGTTAACTCTGGAAACACCATATATTTT
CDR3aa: CASSLTGVNSGNTIYF

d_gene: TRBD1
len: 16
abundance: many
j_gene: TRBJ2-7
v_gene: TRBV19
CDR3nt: TGTGCCAGTAGTATATCGGAGGGACAGGGAGACTACGAGCAGTACTTC
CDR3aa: CASSISEGQGDYEQYF

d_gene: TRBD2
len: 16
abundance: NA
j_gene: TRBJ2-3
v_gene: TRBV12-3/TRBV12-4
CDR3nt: TGTGCCAGCAGCCGGACTAGCGGGACAGGTAGAGATACGCAGTATTTT
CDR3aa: CASSRTSGTGRDTQYF

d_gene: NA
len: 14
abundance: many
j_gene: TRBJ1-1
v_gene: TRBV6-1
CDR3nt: TGTGCCAGCAGTAGCAGGGTAGGGGGCACTGAAGCTTTCTTT
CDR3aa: CASSSRVGGTEAFF

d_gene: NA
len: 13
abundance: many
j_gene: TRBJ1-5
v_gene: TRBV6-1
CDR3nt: TGTGCCAGCAGTGAGAGGACGGCTCAGCCCCAGCATTTT
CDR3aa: CASSERTAQPQHF

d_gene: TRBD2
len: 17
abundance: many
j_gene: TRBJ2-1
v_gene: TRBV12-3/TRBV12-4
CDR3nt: TGTGCCAGCAGTTTGGCGGGGGGCCCTTTTATCTACAATGAGCAGTTCTTC
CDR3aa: CASSLAGGPFIYNEQFF

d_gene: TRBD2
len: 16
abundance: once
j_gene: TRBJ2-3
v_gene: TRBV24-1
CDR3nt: TGTGCCACCAGTGATTTGCTAGCGGGAGGGCCAGATACGCAGTATTTT
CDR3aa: CATSDLLAGGPDTQYF

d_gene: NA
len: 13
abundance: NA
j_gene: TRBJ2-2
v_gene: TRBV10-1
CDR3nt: TGCGCCAGCAGAGGGACCTACACCGGGGAGCTGTTTTTT
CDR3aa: CASRGTYTGELFF

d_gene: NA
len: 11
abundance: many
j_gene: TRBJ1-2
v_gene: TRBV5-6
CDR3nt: TGTGCCAGCAGCCAGGACAGTGGCTACACCTTC
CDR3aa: CASSQDSGYTF

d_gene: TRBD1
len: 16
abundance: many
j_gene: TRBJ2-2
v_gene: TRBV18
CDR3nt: TGTGCCAGCTCACCAAGGACAGGGATTCCTGCCGGGGAGCTGTTTTTT
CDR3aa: CASSPRTGIPAGELFF

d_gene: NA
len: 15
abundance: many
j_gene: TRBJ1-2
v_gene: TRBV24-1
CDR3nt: TGTGCCCCTCGACAGGAAATCCGACATAACTATGGCTACACCTTC
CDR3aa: CAPRQEIRHNYGYTF

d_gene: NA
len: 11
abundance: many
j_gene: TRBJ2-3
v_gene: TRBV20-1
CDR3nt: TGCAGTGCTAGCTTGTGGGATACGCAGTATTTT
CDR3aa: CSASLWDTQYF

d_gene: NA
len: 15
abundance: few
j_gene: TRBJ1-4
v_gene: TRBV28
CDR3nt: TGTGCCAGCAGGGAACAGTCTGCAACTAATGAAAAACTGTTTTTT
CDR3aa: CASREQSATNEKLFF

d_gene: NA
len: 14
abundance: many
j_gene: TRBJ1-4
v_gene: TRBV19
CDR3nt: TGCGCCAGCAGCAGAAGCGCAACTAATGAAAAACTGTTTTTT
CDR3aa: CASSRSATNEKLFF

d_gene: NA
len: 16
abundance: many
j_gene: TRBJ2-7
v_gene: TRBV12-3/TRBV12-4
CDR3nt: TGTGCCAGCAGTTCCCAAGAGGGACGCAACGGGAGACAGCAGTACTTC
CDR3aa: CASSSQEGRNGRQQYF

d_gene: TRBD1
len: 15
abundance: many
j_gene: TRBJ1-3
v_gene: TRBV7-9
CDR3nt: TGTGCCAGCAGCACTTTGACAGGGTCCGGAAACACCATATATTTT
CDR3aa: CASSTLTGSGNTIYF

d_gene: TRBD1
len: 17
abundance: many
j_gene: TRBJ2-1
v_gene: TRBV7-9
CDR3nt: TGTGCCAGCAGCTTGGGGACTGGACAGGGACCCTACAATGAGCAGTTCTTC
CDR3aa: CASSLGTGQGPYNEQFF

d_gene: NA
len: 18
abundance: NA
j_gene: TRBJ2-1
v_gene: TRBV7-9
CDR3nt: TGTGCCAGCAGCCCTCTGATGGTAGAGCGGGCAGCCTACAATGAGCAGTTCTTC
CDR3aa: CASSPLMVERAAYNEQFF

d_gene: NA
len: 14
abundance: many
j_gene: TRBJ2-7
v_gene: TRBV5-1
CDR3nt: TGCGCCAGCACTTGGGAGGCGGACGGCTACGAGCAGTACTTC
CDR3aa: CASTWEADGYEQYF